This T cell receptor (beta chain) was observed in a study of blood T cell repertoires in COVID-19. Whole-study context: The samples span acute and convalescent COVID-19 from the United States, Italy and Spain. Sources were T cells, B-cell-depleted T cells, or PBMCs; the material itself was cDNA or gDNA.

CDR1 and CDR2 (germline): LNHDA, SQIVND (reference sequence). CDR3 length equals 16 residues. With V trimmed by 3 bases and J by 3 bases, 10 bases remained unmatched. As originally analysed: Using reference gene primer amplification, nucleated cell counts were estimated. The table came from immunoSEQ multiplex PCR; TCRdb's copy has only in-frame clones and leaves some out. V, J and clone size are taken as reported in that table, and D and trimming were inferred from the DNA itself. The top ten clones hold approximately 16% of a sample with some 120,000 clones, around 88% of them seen once. Only one count was recorded for this clone.

This chain joins TRBV19 and TRBJ1-2, with 7 bases fitting TRBD1. The source is a woman in her forties or fifties who had recovered from COVID-19. Sample: peripheral blood. CDR3 nucleotides: TGTGCCAGTAGTATGGGCCGGGACAGAGCATACTATGGCTACACCTTC. Translated: CASSMGRDRAYYGYTF.